The 18 T cell receptor beta chains listed next were all sequenced from one sample in a study of blood T cell repertoires in COVID-19. TCRdb's copy holds only in-frame clones and misses some; the assay was immunoSEQ multiplex PCR. In the table there are approximately 300,000 clones, just under 90% of which are singletons. Sequenced material: peripheral blood. These TCRs come from a woman between 45 and 65 years old with COVID-19, enrolled during active disease.

The rearrangement joins TRBV27 to TRBJ2-3; 12 bases align to TRBD2. V shed 4 bases, J shed 4 bases, and the junction held 9 bases outside the gene matches. The CDR3 loop spans 17 amino acids. Germline V gene sequence: CDR1 MNHEY, CDR2 SMNVEV (reference sequence). This chain's CDR3 is CASSSLRLAGVSDTQYF. As DNA, the CDR3 is TGTGCCAGCAGTTCCCTCAGACTAGCGGGAGTATCAGATACGCAGTATTTT.

The V call is TRBV27, the J call TRBJ1-1; D is ambiguous. V lost 8 bases and J 7 bases, leaving 17 bases between the germline ends. The germline gives CDR1 MNHEY, CDR2 SMNVEV (reference sequence). The CDR3 extends over 13 amino acids. Here the CDR3 DNA reads TGTGCCAGCTCCCCTCGGCCAGGTAGTGAAGCTTTCTTT. It is translated as CASSPRPGSEAFF.

V is TRBV7-6 and J is TRBJ1-2; TRBD1 matches 7 bases. V shed 8 bases, J shed 3 bases, and the junction held 9 bases outside the gene matches. The CDR3 length is 14 residues. Germline values: CDR1 SGHVS, CDR2 FNYEAQ. The CDR3 spells CASWRGQKDYGYTF. As DNA, the CDR3 is TGTGCCAGCTGGAGGGGGCAGAAAGACTATGGCTACACCTTC.

The rearrangement links TRBV5-1 to TRBJ2-5; D gene ambiguous. The CDR3 runs to 11 residues. With 5 bases removed from V and 5 bases from J, the gap between germline ends came to 7 bases. Germline lookup yields CDR1 SGHRS and CDR2 YFSETQ. Written as DNA, the CDR3 is TGCGCCAGCAGTATCCTGGAGACCCAGTACTTC. Its translation is CASSILETQYF.

This clone has a handful of counts. The chain carries TRBV30 and TRBJ1-3; D is undetermined. The CDR3 runs 14 residues. The germline V gene encodes CDR1 GTSNPN and CDR2 SVGIG (reference sequence). The V gene lost 0 bases and the J gene lost 0 bases, with 6 bases spanning the gap. CDR3 coding DNA: TGTGCCTGGAGTGTACGGGTCTCTGGAAACACCATATATTTT. Translated, it gives CAWSVRVSGNTIYF.

The chain is built from TRBV7-9 and TRBJ2-5; possible D gene TRBD1, 5 bases. V was trimmed by 2 bases and J by 3 bases, leaving 10 bases between them. The V gene's germline CDR1 is SEHNR and CDR2 FQNEAQ (reference sequence). This CDR3 spans 14 amino acids. The CDR3 bases are TGTGCCAGCAGCTTACCTGTCAGGGAAGAGACCCAGTACTTC. Its translation is CASSLPVREETQYF.

The chain couples TRBV19 to TRBJ2-3; 10 positions agree with TRBD2. J lost 2 bases, V lost 7 bases, and 3 bases had no gene match. Germline V gene sequence: CDR1 LNHDA, CDR2 SQIVND (reference sequence). The CDR3 is 14 amino acids. This CDR3 is CASTTSGATDTQYF. As DNA, the CDR3 is TGTGCCAGTACTACTAGCGGGGCCACAGATACGCAGTATTTT.

Here the CDR3 reads CASSELLATYEQYF. Written as DNA, the CDR3 is TGTGCCAGCAGTGAATTACTAGCGACATACGAGCAGTACTTC. The J gene is TRBJ2-7, the V gene TRBV6-1; 7 nucleotides match TRBD2. V was pared by 2 bases and J by 4 bases, with 5 bases of the junction left unmatched. The germline CDR1 and CDR2 sequences are MNHNS and SASEGT. This CDR3 has 14 amino acids.

The genes are TRBV28 and TRBJ2-3; D may be TRBD1 (6 bases). V was shortened by 1 base and J by 4 bases, with 9 bases between the two germline ends. Germline V gives CDR1 MDHEN, CDR2 SYDVKM. The CDR3 is made up of 14 amino acids. The CDR3 region has the DNA TGTGCCAGCAGTTTATTCAGGGGTGCAGATACGCAGTATTTT. This translates into CASSLFRGADTQYF. The full variable domain, in which reference TRBV28 and TRBJ2-3 provide the parts outside the CDR3, is DVKVTQSSRYLVKRTGEKVFLECVQDMDHENMFWYRQDPGLGLRLIYFSYDVKMKEKGDIPEGYSVSREKKERFSLILESASTNQTSMYLCASSLFRGADTQYFGPGTRLTVL.

The chain carries TRBV11-3 and TRBJ2-3; the D is unclear. Germline V gives CDR1 SGHNT, CDR2 YENEEA. V was shortened by 5 bases and J by 5 bases, with 11 bases between the two germline ends. The CDR3 is 13 amino acids. The CDR3 region is CASSPTVGDTQYF. DNA for the CDR3: TGTGCCAGCAGCCCTACTGTCGGAGATACGCAGTATTTT.

The chain combines TRBV19 with TRBJ2-6, with 9 bases identical to TRBD1. CDR1 is LNHDA and CDR2 is SQIVND in the germline V gene (reference sequence). The CDR3 is 18 residues long. The ends lost 9 bases at V and 1 base at J; junction bases unmatched: 13. CDR3 DNA sequence: TGTGCCAGCATGGAGCTCAGACAGGGGGGATCTGGGGCCAACGTCCTGACTTTC. Translating it yields CASMELRQGGSGANVLTF.

Written as DNA, the CDR3 is TGTGCCACCAGTCAGACCGGGACAGGGATCTACAATGAGCAGTTCTTC. It is translated as CATSQTGTGIYNEQFF. This sequence joins TRBV24-1 and TRBJ2-1, with TRBD1 matching over 9 bases. The germline V gene has CDR1 KGHDR and CDR2 SFDVKD. The V and J ends lost 6 bases and 3 bases, in that order; junction bases with no gene match: 8. The CDR3 sequence is 16 residues long.

This chain connects TRBV4-1 to TRBJ2-3; 9 bases are shared with TRBD2. V was pared by 1 base and J by 0 bases, with 8 bases of the junction left unmatched. In germline, CDR1 is MGHRA, CDR2 YSYEKL. The CDR3 is made up of 18 amino acids. CDR3 in DNA: TGCGCCAGCAGCCAAGGGCTCTCTAGCGGGGCCAGCACAGATACGCAGTATTTT. It codes for CASSQGLSSGASTDTQYF.

The V call is TRBV5-4, the J call TRBJ2-1; TRBD1 might be the D (6 bases). This CDR3 region has 13 residues. V was clipped by 4 bases and J by 5 bases, with 10 bases between them. Looked up from germline, CDR1 is SGHNT and CDR2 is YYREEE (reference sequence). The CDR3: CASSVTGNNEQFF. CDR3 in DNA: TGTGCCAGCAGCGTAACAGGGAACAATGAGCAGTTCTTC.

The rearrangement uses TRBV6-5 and TRBJ1-3; the D is unclear. The length of the CDR3 is 14 residues. Germline V CDR1 and CDR2: MNHEY, SVGAGI. Trimming shortened V by 5 bases and J by 2 bases, and 10 bases separated the two germline ends. The CDR3, as DNA: TGTGCCAGCAGTCGGAGGGTCCCTGGAAACACCATATATTTT. Translated, it gives CASSRRVPGNTIYF.

The chain carries TRBV10-2 and TRBJ2-5; D is unclear. The V end lost 3 bases, the J end lost 4 bases, and 12 bases lay between the germline ends. Germline CDR1 is WSHSY and CDR2 is SAAADI. The CDR3 is made up of 14 amino acids. For the CDR3, the DNA is TGCGCCAGCAGTGATTTTTCAGGAATAGAGACCCAGTACTTC. This codes for CASSDFSGIETQYF.

CDR3 in amino acids: CAWSSEREGDTEAFF. Written as DNA, the CDR3 is TGTGCCTGGAGTAGCGAGAGGGAGGGGGACACTGAAGCTTTCTTT. V gene TRBV30 combines with J gene TRBJ1-1, with D possibly being TRBD1 (6 bases). Per the germline V gene, CDR1 is GTSNPN and CDR2 is SVGIG (reference sequence). Trimming took off 2 bases at V and 3 bases at J, with 16 bases between the two ends. There are 15 residues in the CDR3.

This clone was counted a single time. This sequence joins TRBV4-1 and TRBJ1-3; the match to TRBD1 covers 10 bases. Germline V gives CDR1 MGHRA, CDR2 YSYEKL. The junction had 8 bases not matched to a gene; V was cut back by 2 bases and J by 4 bases. This CDR3 region has 17 residues. The CDR3 reads CASSQLGQGKGGNTIYF. CDR3 DNA sequence: TGCGCCAGCAGCCAATTGGGACAGGGGAAAGGAGGAAACACCATATATTTT.